The 19 T cell receptor beta chains presented below share a single source sample, sequenced in a study of blood T cell repertoires in COVID-19. The assay was immunoSEQ multiplex PCR, and TCRdb's table has in-frame clones only and misses some. The sample carries around 100,000 clones, 85% to 90% recorded once. Sequences were obtained from peripheral blood. Source of these receptors: a human donor in a cohort sampled during active COVID-19.

The V call is TRBV28, the J call TRBJ1-2, with 9 bases that match TRBD1. Germline V gene data show CDR1 as MDHEN and CDR2 as SYDVKM. This CDR3 is 15 amino acids long. V lost 3 bases to trimming and J lost 5 bases; unmatched junction nucleotides: 7. For the CDR3, the DNA is TGTGCCAGCAGTTTCCCGGGACAGGGTTGGTATGGCTACACCTTC. Amino acid sequence: CASSFPGQGWYGYTF.

The gene calls are TRBV5-1 and TRBJ1-6; 7 bases are a match to TRBD1. V was clipped by 0 bases and J by 6 bases; unmatched bases: 6. Germline V lookup: CDR1 SGHRS, CDR2 YFSETQ. The CDR3 is made up of 16 amino acids. The CDR3 loop is CASSLGQGPVNSPLHF. The DNA of the CDR3 is TGCGCCAGCAGCTTGGGACAGGGTCCGGTTAATTCACCCCTCCACTTT.

The rearrangement links TRBV18 to TRBJ2-1, with TRBD1 identical over 7 bases. Germline loops: CDR1 KGHSH, CDR2 LQKENI. The CDR3 has 14 amino acids. Trimming at V came to 6 bases and at J to 7 bases, leaving 9 bases not matched to a gene. The CDR3 spells CASSSTGDENEQFF. DNA for the CDR3: TGTGCCAGCTCTTCAACAGGGGACGAGAATGAGCAGTTCTTC.

This clone is labeled as medium-sized. The same CDR3 can be traced to other DNA sequences in this sample. The V and J genes are TRBV5-6 and TRBJ2-7; perhaps TRBD2 as D (5 bases). CDR1 and CDR2 from the germline V gene are SGHDT and YYEEEE. This CDR3 comprises 13 residues. Trimming left V 0 bases short and J 2 bases short, with 6 bases between. As DNA, the CDR3 is TGTGCCAGCAGCTTGGGAGCGGCCTACGAGCAGTACTTC. Protein product: CASSLGAAYEQYF.

The rearrangement joins TRBV21-1 to TRBJ2-2; the D call in the table, TRBD1, was not verified against the DNA. TRBV21-1 is designated a pseudogene. The CDR3 totals 15 residues. The CDR3 region has the DNA TGTGCCAGCAGCACCCGACAGCCTGGCACCGGGGAGCTGTTTTTT. Its protein is CASSTRQPGTGELFF.

The rearrangement uses TRBV27 and TRBJ2-7, with D tentatively TRBD1 (6 bases). V lost 2 bases, J lost 0 bases, and 11 bases lay in between. The CDR3 has 15 amino acids. Per germline, CDR1 MNHEY and CDR2 SMNVEV (reference sequence). CDR3 sequence: CASSLTGPSSYEQYF. The CDR3 nucleotides are TGTGCCAGCAGTTTAACAGGGCCCAGCTCCTACGAGCAGTACTTC.

The chain is built from TRBV7-2 and TRBJ2-1, with D possibly being TRBD2 (6 bases). The germline CDR1 and CDR2 sequences are SGHTA and FQGNSA. The CDR3 loop spans 14 amino acids. V lost 0 bases and J 7 bases, leaving 10 bases between the germline ends. CDR3 sequence (DNA): TGTGCCAGCAGCTTAGCCGGGAGTAGAAATGAGCAGTTCTTC. Encoded protein: CASSLAGSRNEQFF. Variable domain in full (rest from reference TRBV7-2 and TRBJ2-1): GAGVSQSPSNKVTEKGKDVELRCDPISGHTALYWYRQSLGQGLEFLIYFQGNSAPDKSGLPSDRFSAERTGGSVSTLTIQRTQQEDSAVYLCASSLAGSRNEQFFGPGTRLTVL.

The chain uses TRBV11-2 and TRBJ2-2; 15 positions agree with TRBD2. CDR1 is SGHAT, CDR2 FQNNGV, per germline. This CDR3 spans 17 amino acids. V trimming: 3 bases; J trimming: 5 bases; junction bases outside the gene matches: 4. CDR3 protein: CASSFGLAGGRTGELFF. The CDR3 DNA is TGTGCCAGCAGCTTCGGACTAGCGGGAGGGCGAACCGGGGAGCTGTTTTTT.

The chain uses TRBV6-6 and TRBJ2-3; D unresolved. Trimming removed 7 bases at V and 5 bases at J, with 4 bases between. The CDR3 is 10 residues long. Germline lookup yields CDR1 MNHNY and CDR2 SVGAGI (reference sequence). The DNA of the CDR3 is TGTGCCAGCACGGGAGATACGCAGTATTTT. It codes for CASTGDTQYF.

The V and J genes are TRBV9 and TRBJ2-7; 7 positions match TRBD1. Germline values: CDR1 SGDLS, CDR2 YYNGEE. The CDR3 contains 14 residues. V was pared by 2 bases and J by 4 bases, with 6 bases of the junction left unmatched. DNA for the CDR3: TGTGCCAGCAGCGTCCGGGACAGCGGATACGAGCAGTACTTC. Its translation is CASSVRDSGYEQYF.

This clone was counted a single time. Here the CDR3 reads CASRSGSSEAFF. The CDR3 DNA reads as TGTGCCAGCAGATCAGGGTCCTCTGAAGCTTTCTTT. The chain recombines TRBV27 with TRBJ1-1, with D tentatively TRBD1 (5 bases). Germline lookup yields CDR1 MNHEY and CDR2 SMNVEV (reference sequence). Trimming cost V 6 bases and J 6 bases, with 11 bases left between them. This CDR3 has 12 residues.

V gene TRBV6-1 combines with J gene TRBJ2-1; D perhaps matches TRBD1 (5 bases). The CDR3 totals 14 residues. The germline V gene has CDR1 MNHNS and CDR2 SASEGT. Between the trimmed V and J ends, which lost 5 bases and 9 bases, there was a span of 17 bases. The CDR3, as DNA: TGTGCCAGCAGTTCGGTGTCTCCTAGGGGTGAGCAGTTCTTC. Its protein product is CASSSVSPRGEQFF.

The CDR3 is CASSGTTSYNEQFF. CDR3 sequence (DNA): TGCGCCAGCAGTGGAACTACCTCCTACAATGAGCAGTTCTTC. This sequence joins TRBV5-1 and TRBJ2-1; D not resolved. Trimming shortened V by 5 bases and J by 0 bases, and 9 bases separated the two germline ends. The CDR3 totals 14 residues. Germline values: CDR1 SGHRS, CDR2 YFSETQ.

J is TRBJ2-2 and V is TRBV7-2; D not resolved. CDR1 is SGHTA and CDR2 is FQGNSA in the germline V gene. V lost 0 bases, J lost 5 bases, and 10 bases lay in between. The CDR3 consists of 15 residues. Here the CDR3 DNA reads TGTGCCAGCAGCTTAGCGTTATCTAGTACCGGGGAGCTGTTTTTT. Its translation is CASSLALSSTGELFF.

This clone was recorded at least ten times. The rearrangement joins TRBV18 to TRBJ1-2, with 9 bases matching TRBD1. Germline V gives CDR1 KGHSH, CDR2 LQKENI. The CDR3 length is 15 residues. V was pared by 4 bases and J by 7 bases, with 10 bases of the junction left unmatched. CDR3 sequence: CASSRERDRESGYTF. The CDR3 nucleotides read TGTGCCAGCTCACGTGAGAGGGACAGGGAATCTGGCTACACCTTC.

The chain employs TRBV12-5 and TRBJ1-1; D is uncertain. Germline V gene data show CDR1 as LGHNT and CDR2 as FRNRAP. V dropped 8 bases and J dropped 10 bases, with 8 bases sitting between them. CDR3 length equals 9 residues. The CDR3 DNA is TGTGCTAGTACCCCGGGAGCTTTCTTT. It is translated as CASTPGAFF.

The rearrangement links TRBV19 to TRBJ2-7, with D tentatively TRBD2 (5 bases). CDR3 length equals 14 residues. The V gene's germline CDR1 is LNHDA and CDR2 SQIVND (reference sequence). V was pared by 3 bases and J by 2 bases, with 11 bases between. The chain's CDR3 is CASSIRRAAYEQYF. The CDR3 DNA is TGTGCCAGTAGTATCAGGCGGGCCGCCTACGAGCAGTACTTC.

V usage is TRBV30 and J usage is TRBJ1-4, with a tentative D call TRBD1 (5 bases). This CDR3 is 18 amino acids long. Germline CDR1 reads GTSNPN; CDR2 reads SVGIG (reference sequence). The V gene lost 1 base and the J gene lost 0 bases, with 18 bases spanning the gap. The CDR3 nucleotides read TGTGCCTGGAGTGGCCTCAGACAGTACTATGCAACTAATGAAAAACTGTTTTTT. It codes for CAWSGLRQYYATNEKLFF.

The chain uses TRBV5-1 and TRBJ2-2; a possible D gene is TRBD1 (5 bases). Germline CDR1 SGHRS, CDR2 YFSETQ. Trimming pared 2 bases from V and 1 base from J, leaving 9 bases between. The CDR3 contains 15 residues. CDR3 protein: CASSFDSLNTGELFF. DNA for the CDR3: TGCGCCAGCAGCTTCGACAGCCTGAACACCGGGGAGCTGTTTTTT.